A single sample is the source of the 17 T cell receptor beta chains below, sequenced in a study of CD4 T cell repertoires in COVID-19. Sequencing was done directly on freshly isolated, uncultured memory T cells. Assay: immunoSEQ multiplex PCR; the TCRdb copy retains only in-frame clones and omits some. This table holds more than 20,000 clones, about 93% found once. Specimen: circulating follicular helper CD4+ T cells (cTfh) from blood, collected before the COVID-19 pandemic. These receptors were taken from a human donor who had COVID-19.

This clone was observed once. The V call is TRBV28, the J call TRBJ1-2, with D perhaps TRBD1 (5 bases). The V and J ends lost 5 bases and 7 bases respectively, with 17 bases between them. This CDR3 spans 14 amino acids. In germline, CDR1 is MDHEN, CDR2 SYDVKM. The CDR3 region has the DNA TGTGCCAGCAGTCCTGACGGGGGGATAGGTGGCTACACCTTC. Translation gives CASSPDGGIGGYTF.

This clone came up once. This chain uses TRBV7-9 with TRBJ2-3, with D perhaps matching TRBD1 (6 bases). Trimming removed 2 bases at V and 6 bases at J, with 9 bases between. The CDR3 has 13 amino acids. Germline V CDR1 and CDR2: SEHNR, FQNEAQ (reference sequence). Here the CDR3 reads CASSLSRGDTQYF. CDR3 DNA: TGTGCCAGCAGCTTATCCAGGGGCGATACGCAGTATTTT.

The gene calls are TRBV5-1 and TRBJ1-3; 9 positions match TRBD1. This CDR3 has 15 amino acids. J was trimmed by 4 bases and V by 4 bases; bases with no gene match: 6. CDR1 is SGHRS, CDR2 YFSETQ, per germline. CDR3 DNA sequence: TGCGCCAGCAGCATAACAGGGGGCGACGGAAACACCATATATTTT. This translates into CASSITGGDGNTIYF.

This chain links TRBV21-1 with TRBJ2-7; the table's D call, TRBD1, has no DNA check behind it. TRBV21-1 corresponds to a pseudogene. The CDR3 runs 13 residues. The CDR3 DNA reads TGTGCCAGAACGTCAGGGGGTCAAGACGAGCAGTACTTC. It yields the protein CARTSGGQDEQYF.

The chain joins TRBV5-6 to TRBJ2-3, with 7 bases aligning to TRBD1. This CDR3 has 16 residues. With 1 base clipped from V and 0 bases from J, the junction kept 5 bases outside the gene matches. CDR1 SGHDT and CDR2 YYEEEE come from the germline V gene. This CDR3 reads CASSLIQGVSTDTQYF. CDR3 in DNA: TGTGCCAGCAGCTTGATCCAGGGGGTTAGCACAGATACGCAGTATTTT.

The chain employs TRBV6-1 and TRBJ1-2; D may be TRBD1 (6 bases). V was cut by 6 bases and J by 8 bases, with 19 bases left in between. Germline CDR1 is MNHNS and CDR2 is SASEGT. The CDR3 is 14 residues long. The CDR3 bases are TGTGCCAGCAGACCTGACAGGACTCAGGCGGGCTACACCTTC. Translating gives CASRPDRTQAGYTF.

This chain joins TRBV7-8 and TRBJ2-5, with D hard to call. V lost 1 base, J lost 3 bases, and 6 bases lay in between. This CDR3 region has 13 residues. CDR1 is SGHVS and CDR2 is FQNEAQ in the germline V gene. The CDR3 reads CASSLVQKETQYF. Written as DNA, the CDR3 is TGTGCCAGCAGCTTAGTACAGAAAGAGACCCAGTACTTC.

CDR3 in amino acids: CAWTPGTSGSIGEQFF. DNA of the CDR3: TGTGCCTGGACACCCGGGACTAGCGGGAGTATTGGTGAGCAGTTCTTC. The chain is built from TRBV30 and TRBJ2-1; 14 positions match TRBD2. Germline assignment: CDR1 GTSNPN and CDR2 SVGIG (reference sequence). The CDR3 spans 16 residues. The V and J ends lost 4 bases and 9 bases, in that order; junction bases with no gene match: 11.

The CDR3 here is CASSLSPLQGRSGAQETQYF. The DNA of the CDR3 is TGCGCCAGCAGCTTGTCCCCCCTGCAGGGGCGATCCGGGGCCCAAGAGACCCAGTACTTC. This sequence joins TRBV5-1 and TRBJ2-5, with D tentatively TRBD1 (6 bases). The CDR3 has 20 residues. Germline lookup yields CDR1 SGHRS and CDR2 YFSETQ. Between the trimmed V and J ends, which lost 1 base and 1 base, there was a span of 26 bases.

This clone was detected only once. The V call is TRBV10-3, the J call TRBJ2-2; possible D gene TRBD1, 5 bases. With 6 bases removed from V and 1 base from J, the gap between germline ends came to 12 bases. The CDR3 has 15 amino acids. Germline V gene lookup returns CDR1 ENHRY and CDR2 SYGVKD. For the CDR3, the DNA is TGTGCCATCAGAATAGACAGCTTGAACACCGGGGAGCTGTTTTTT. Translating it yields CAIRIDSLNTGELFF.

This clone was counted once. This CDR3 reads CASSFAGTSVYNEQFF. The DNA for the CDR3 is TGTGCCAGCAGCTTCGCCGGGACTAGCGTGTACAATGAGCAGTTCTTC. The V gene is TRBV7-2, the J gene TRBJ2-1; 10 bases are shared with TRBD2. V lost 3 bases to trimming and J lost 4 bases; unmatched junction nucleotides: 6. The CDR3 has 16 amino acids. Germline V gene data show CDR1 as SGHTA and CDR2 as FQGNSA.

The V gene is TRBV19, the J gene TRBJ2-7, with TRBD2 as a possible D gene (6 bases). Germline V gene lookup returns CDR1 LNHDA and CDR2 SQIVND (reference sequence). Deletions cut 8 bases from V and 6 bases from J, with 23 bases between. There are 15 residues in the CDR3. The CDR3: CASQSSKEGIFEQYF. CDR3 in DNA: TGTGCCAGTCAATCCTCGAAGGAGGGGATCTTCGAGCAGTACTTC.

The CDR3 region is CASSVGGGSGAYEQYF. The CDR3 DNA is TGTGCCAGCAGCGTCGGGGGCGGGAGTGGGGCCTACGAGCAGTACTTC. This rearrangement joins TRBV7-2 to TRBJ2-7, with TRBD2 as a possible D gene (7 bases). The CDR3 length is 16 residues. Germline V CDR1 and CDR2: SGHTA, FQGNSA. V was shortened by 5 bases and J by 2 bases, with 19 bases between the two germline ends.

This chain uses TRBV10-3 with TRBJ1-2, with 10 bases that match TRBD1. CDR1 and CDR2 (germline): ENHRY, SYGVKD. The CDR3 is made up of 14 amino acids. The J segment lost 4 bases and the V segment lost 7 bases, leaving 6 bases of the junction unmatched. Here the CDR3 DNA reads TGTGCCATCACAGGGACAGGGGAGTCCTATGGCTACACCTTC. It encodes CAITGTGESYGYTF.

This clone was recorded once. The J gene is TRBJ1-2, the V gene TRBV27; maybe TRBD1 (6 bases). The CDR3 extends over 11 amino acids. V lost 8 bases and J lost 5, with 9 bases in between. Germline V gives CDR1 MNHEY, CDR2 SMNVEV (reference sequence). Here the CDR3 reads CASGGQYGYTF. The CDR3 nucleotides are TGTGCCAGCGGTGGACAGTATGGCTACACCTTC.

The rearrangement uses TRBV5-1 and TRBJ2-2; the D is unclear. V was pared by 1 base and J by 1 base, with 5 bases between. The germline V gene has CDR1 SGHRS and CDR2 YFSETQ. There are 14 residues in the CDR3. The CDR3 nucleotides are TGCGCCAGCAGCTTGTCACAGAACACCGGGGAGCTGTTTTTT. This encodes CASSLSQNTGELFF.

The rearrangement uses TRBV30 and TRBJ2-1, with a weak D call TRBD2 (7 bases). V was clipped by 0 bases and J by 6 bases, with 21 bases between them. Germline V gene lookup returns CDR1 GTSNPN and CDR2 SVGIG (reference sequence). The length of the CDR3 is 17 residues. The CDR3 is CAWSVISAHGGLNEQFF. In nucleotides, the CDR3 is TGTGCCTGGAGTGTAATTAGCGCCCACGGGGGGCTCAATGAGCAGTTCTTC.